The entry below describes one TCR beta chain. Its antigen is unidentified. This specimen comes from a study of T cell clones after liver transplantation. Study summary: Blood was drawn pre-transplant, before withdrawal, and after full or failed withdrawal. Study conclusions and caveats: A significant post-transplant drop in circulating graft-donor-reactive CD4 TCRbeta sequences occurred in most of the 8 subjects. Compared with third party-reactive sequences, donor-reactive ones declined more, independent of withdrawal success. The donor-reactive repertoire was only partly measurable in two subjects, lacking donor cells.

Only in-frame clones appear in the TCRdb table, and some are missing; sequencing was by immunoSEQ multiplex PCR. This table holds approximately 100,000 clones, around 80% found once. V lost 6 bases and J lost 4, with 15 bases in between. Germline assignment: CDR1 MNHEY and CDR2 SMNVEV (reference sequence). This CDR3 contains 14 residues. This sequence originates from a human patient who received a liver transplant. Some of these T cells may belong to the graft donor. Material: CD4+ T cells from blood, obtained around 48 months after liver transplant. The chain has TRBV27 and TRBJ1-1; D not certain. The CDR3 bases are TGTGCCAGCAGCCTCGTGGGAACGGGCACTGAAGCTTTCTTT. It is translated as CASSLVGTGTEAFF.